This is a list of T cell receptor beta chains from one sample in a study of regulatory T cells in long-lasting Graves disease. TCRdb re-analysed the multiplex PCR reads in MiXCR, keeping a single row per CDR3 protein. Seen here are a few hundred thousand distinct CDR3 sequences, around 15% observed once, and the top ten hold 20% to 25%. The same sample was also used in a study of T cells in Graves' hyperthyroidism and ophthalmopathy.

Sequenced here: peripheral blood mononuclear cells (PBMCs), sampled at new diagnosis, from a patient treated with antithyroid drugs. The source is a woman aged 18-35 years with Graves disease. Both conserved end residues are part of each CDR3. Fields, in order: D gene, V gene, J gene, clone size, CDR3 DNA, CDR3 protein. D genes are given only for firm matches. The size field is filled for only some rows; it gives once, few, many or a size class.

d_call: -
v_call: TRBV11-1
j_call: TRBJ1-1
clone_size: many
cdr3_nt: TGTGCCAGCAGCGAACTCCTCGGCACATCTCCTAACACTGAAGCTTTCTTT
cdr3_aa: CASSELLGTSPNTEAFF

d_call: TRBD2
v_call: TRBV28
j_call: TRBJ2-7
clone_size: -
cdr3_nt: TGTGCCAGCACTGGGACTAGCGGTTTCGAGCAGTACTTC
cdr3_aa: CASTGTSGFEQYF

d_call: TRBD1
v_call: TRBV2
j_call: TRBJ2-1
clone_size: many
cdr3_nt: TGTGCCAGCAATCCGACAGGGCAGAATGAGCAGTTCTTC
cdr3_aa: CASNPTGQNEQFF

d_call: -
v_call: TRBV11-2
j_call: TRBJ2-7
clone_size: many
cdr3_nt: TGTGCCAGCAGCCCCTCCTGGGGGTCCGCCTACGAGCAGTACTTC
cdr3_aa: CASSPSWGSAYEQYF

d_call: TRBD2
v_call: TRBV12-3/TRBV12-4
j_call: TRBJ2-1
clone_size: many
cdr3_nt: TGTGCCAGCACCGGGACTAGCGGGCCGAGCTCCTACAATGAGCAGTTCTTC
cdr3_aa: CASTGTSGPSSYNEQFF

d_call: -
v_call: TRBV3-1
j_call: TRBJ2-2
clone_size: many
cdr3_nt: TGTGCCAGCAGTGGGTTCCTAACCACCGGGGAGCTGTTTTTT
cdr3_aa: CASSGFLTTGELFF

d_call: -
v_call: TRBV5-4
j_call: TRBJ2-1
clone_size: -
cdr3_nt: TGTGCCAGCAGCTTGATGATTGGCAATGAGCAGTTCTTC
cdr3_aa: CASSLMIGNEQFF

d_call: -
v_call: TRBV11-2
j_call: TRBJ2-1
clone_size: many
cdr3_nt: TGTGCCAGCAGCTTACAGCGTTTCAATGAGCAGTTCTTC
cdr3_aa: CASSLQRFNEQFF

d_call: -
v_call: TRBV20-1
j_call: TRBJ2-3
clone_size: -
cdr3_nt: TGCAGTGCTAGACAGTATGAAAGCACAGATACGCAGTATTTT
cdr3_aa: CSARQYESTDTQYF

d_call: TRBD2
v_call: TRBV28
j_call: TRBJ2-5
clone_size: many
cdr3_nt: TGTGCCATCCGAGGGGTAGCGGGAGGAGAGACCCAGTACTTC
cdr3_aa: CAIRGVAGGETQYF

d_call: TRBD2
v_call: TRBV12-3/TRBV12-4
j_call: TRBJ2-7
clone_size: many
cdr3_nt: TGTGCCAGCAGGTTAGCGGGAGGAACCTACGAGCAGTACTTC
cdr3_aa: CASRLAGGTYEQYF

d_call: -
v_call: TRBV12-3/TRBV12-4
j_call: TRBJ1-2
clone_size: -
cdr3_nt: TGTGCCAGCAGTCCACGTCCAGGTACCCCCTATGGCTACACCTTC
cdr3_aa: CASSPRPGTPYGYTF

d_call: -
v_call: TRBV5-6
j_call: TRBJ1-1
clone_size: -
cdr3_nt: TGTGCCAGCAGCTTAGGCGAATACTGGGTAGCTTTCTTT
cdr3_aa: CASSLGEYWVAFF

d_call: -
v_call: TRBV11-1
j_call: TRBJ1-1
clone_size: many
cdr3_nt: TGTGCCAGCAGCCACAGGTACACTGAAGCTTTCTTT
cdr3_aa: CASSHRYTEAFF

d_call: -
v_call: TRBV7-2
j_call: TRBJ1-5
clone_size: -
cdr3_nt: TGTGCCAGCAGCTTACTAGGGAAGGGGCAGCCCCAGCATTTT
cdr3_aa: CASSLLGKGQPQHF

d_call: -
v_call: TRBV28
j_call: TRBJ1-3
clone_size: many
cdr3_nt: TGTGCCAGCAGTTTAATGGGAGAAGGTTCATCCTCTGGAAACACCATATATTTT
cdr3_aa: CASSLMGEGSSSGNTIYF

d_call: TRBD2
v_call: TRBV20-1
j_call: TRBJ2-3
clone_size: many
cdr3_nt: TGCAGTGCTAGTACGGGGGGGGGTTTTACGCAGTATTTT
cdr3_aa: CSASTGGGFTQYF

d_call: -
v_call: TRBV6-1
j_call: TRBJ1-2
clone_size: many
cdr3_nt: TGTGCCAGCAGTGAAATAGGAGATGGCTACACCTTC
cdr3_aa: CASSEIGDGYTF

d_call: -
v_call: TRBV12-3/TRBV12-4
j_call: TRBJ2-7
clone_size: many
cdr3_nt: TGTGCCAGCGGACACCCCTACGAGCAGTACTTC
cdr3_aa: CASGHPYEQYF

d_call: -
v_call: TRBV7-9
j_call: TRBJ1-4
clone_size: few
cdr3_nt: TGTGCCAGCAGACCGGAGGGGATAAGGAATGAAAAACTGTTTTTT
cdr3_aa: CASRPEGIRNEKLFF

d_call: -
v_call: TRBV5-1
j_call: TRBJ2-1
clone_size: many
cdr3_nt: TGCGCCAGCAGCATTCGTCGGAGCTCCTACAATGAGCAGTTCTTC
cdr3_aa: CASSIRRSSYNEQFF

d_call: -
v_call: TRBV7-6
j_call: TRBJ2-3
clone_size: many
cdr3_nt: TGTGCCAGCAGCTTAATTCGGTCAGATACGCAGTATTTT
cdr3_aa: CASSLIRSDTQYF

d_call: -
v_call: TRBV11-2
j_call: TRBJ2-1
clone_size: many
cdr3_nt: TGTGCCAGCAGCACAAGACAGATCTCCTACAATGAGCAGTTCTTC
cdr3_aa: CASSTRQISYNEQFF

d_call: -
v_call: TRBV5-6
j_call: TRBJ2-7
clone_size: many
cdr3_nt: TGTGCCAGCAGCAAGAGACAGGAGCCCTCCGAGCAGTACTTC
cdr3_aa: CASSKRQEPSEQYF

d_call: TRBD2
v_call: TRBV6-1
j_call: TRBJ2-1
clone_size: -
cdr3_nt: TGTGCCAGCAGTCCCCCAACGGGAGGCTCCTACAATGAGCAGTTCTTC
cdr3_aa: CASSPPTGGSYNEQFF

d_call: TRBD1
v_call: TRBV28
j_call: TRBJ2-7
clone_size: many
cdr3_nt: TGTGCCAGCACAGGGGGAATCTTTTACGAGCAGTACTTC
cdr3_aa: CASTGGIFYEQYF

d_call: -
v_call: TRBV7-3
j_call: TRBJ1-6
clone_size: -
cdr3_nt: TGTGCCAGCAGCTTATTAGCAGGAATGAATAATTCACCCCTCCACTTT
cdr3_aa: CASSLLAGMNNSPLHF

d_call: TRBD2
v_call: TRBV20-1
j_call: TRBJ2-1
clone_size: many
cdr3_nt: TGCAGTGCTCCTCGGACTAGCGGAAATGAGCAGTTCTTC
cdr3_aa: CSAPRTSGNEQFF

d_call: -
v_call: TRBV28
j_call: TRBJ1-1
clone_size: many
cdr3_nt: TGTGCCAGCAGTAGCCGTGATGTGATTCAAGAGGGGACGAACACTGAAGCTTTCTTT
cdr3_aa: CASSSRDVIQEGTNTEAFF

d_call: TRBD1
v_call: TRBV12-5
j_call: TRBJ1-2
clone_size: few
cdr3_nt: TGTGCTAGTGCTCGAGGGACAGGCTCTGGAGGCTACACCTTC
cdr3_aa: CASARGTGSGGYTF

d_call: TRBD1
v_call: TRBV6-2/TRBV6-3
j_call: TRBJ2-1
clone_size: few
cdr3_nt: TGTGCCAGCAGGCGTGGGACAGGGGAGGTCAATGAGCAGTTCTTC
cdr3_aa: CASRRGTGEVNEQFF